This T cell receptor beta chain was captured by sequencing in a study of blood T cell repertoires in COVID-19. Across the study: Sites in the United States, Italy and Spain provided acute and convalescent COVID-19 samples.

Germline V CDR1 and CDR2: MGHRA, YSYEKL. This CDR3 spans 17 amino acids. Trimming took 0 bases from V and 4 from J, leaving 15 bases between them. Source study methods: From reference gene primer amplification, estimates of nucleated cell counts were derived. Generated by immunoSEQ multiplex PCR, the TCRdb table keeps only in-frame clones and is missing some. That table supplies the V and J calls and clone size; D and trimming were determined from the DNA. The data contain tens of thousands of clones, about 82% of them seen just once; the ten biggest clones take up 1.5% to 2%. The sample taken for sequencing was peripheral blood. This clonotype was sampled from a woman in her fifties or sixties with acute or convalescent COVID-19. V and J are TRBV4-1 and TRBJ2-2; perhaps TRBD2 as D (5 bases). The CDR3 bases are TGCGCCAGCAGCCAAGATTTAACGGCTAGCCGCACCGGGGAGCTGTTTTTT. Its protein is CASSQDLTASRTGELFF.